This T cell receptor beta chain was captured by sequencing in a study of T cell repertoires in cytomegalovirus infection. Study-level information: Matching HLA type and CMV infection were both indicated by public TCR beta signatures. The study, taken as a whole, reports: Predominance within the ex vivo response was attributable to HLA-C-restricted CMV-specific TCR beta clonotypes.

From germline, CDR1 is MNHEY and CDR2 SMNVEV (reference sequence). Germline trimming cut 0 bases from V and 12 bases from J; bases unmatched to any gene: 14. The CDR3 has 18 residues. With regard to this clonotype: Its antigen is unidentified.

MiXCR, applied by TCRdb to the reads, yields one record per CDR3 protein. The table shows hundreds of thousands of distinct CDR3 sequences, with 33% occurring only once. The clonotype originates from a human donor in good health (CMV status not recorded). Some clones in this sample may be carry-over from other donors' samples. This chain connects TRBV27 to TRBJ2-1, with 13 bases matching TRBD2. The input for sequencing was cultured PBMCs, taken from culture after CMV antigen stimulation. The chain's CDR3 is CASSLSLETSGGPAGQFF. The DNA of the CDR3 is TGTGCCAGCAGTTTATCGCTGGAGACTAGCGGGGGGCCCGCCGGGCAGTTCTTC.